These 8 T cell receptor beta chains came from one sample sequenced in a study of Ad26.COV2.S vaccination and SARS-CoV-2 variants. Repertoires were generated with immunoSEQ multiplex PCR, while TCRdb's copy carries only in-frame clones and drops some. The sample has about 440,000 clones, less than 95% seen once; the top ten hold approximately 4.5%. Treatment of the sample: over 15 received Ad26.COV2.S at low or high dose, single or two shots; 5 received placebo; per-sample allocation not given. Material that was analyzed had been drawn on day 63 after the first vaccine or placebo injection. Sequenced material: peripheral blood, taken in a trial of Ad26.COV2.S vaccine versus placebo. The origin of the receptors is a person aged 18 to 59 who received the Ad26.COV2.S COVID-19 vaccine or a placebo.

The V call is TRBV7-9, the J call TRBJ2-7; tentative D call: TRBD1 (6 bases). The CDR3 length is 12 residues. V lost 7 bases and J 4 bases, leaving 11 bases between the germline ends. CDR1 is SEHNR and CDR2 is FQNEAQ in the germline V gene (reference sequence). The CDR3 sequence is CASTPGAYEQYF. In DNA, the CDR3 is TGTGCCAGCACCCCAGGGGCATACGAGCAGTACTTC.

The CDR3 nucleotides are TGTGCCAGCAGCGTAGGGTCCAGCGCCTCGTTGAACTCCTACGAGCAGTACTTC. This sequence encodes CASSVGSSASLNSYEQYF. The chain employs TRBV9 and TRBJ2-7; D gene ambiguous. This CDR3 contains 18 residues. CDR1 and CDR2 from the germline V gene are SGDLS and YYNGEE. V gave up 0 bases and J gave up 0 bases, with 19 bases separating them.

The rearrangement links TRBV15 to TRBJ2-7, with 7 bases fitting TRBD1. This CDR3 has 16 residues. CDR1 is LNHNV, CDR2 YYDKDF, per germline (reference sequence). The trim removed 0 bases at V and 5 bases at J, leaving 10 bases unmatched. The CDR3 DNA reads TGTGCCACCAGCAGAGACCGGACAGGTAATGGCAACGAGCAGTACTTC. Translated: CATSRDRTGNGNEQYF.

V is TRBV9 and J is TRBJ1-2; TRBD1 agrees at 7 bases. The ends lost 3 bases at V and 1 base at J; junction bases unmatched: 3. Germline CDR1 reads SGDLS; CDR2 reads YYNGEE. CDR3 length: 14 residues. CDR3 in amino acids: CASSEGDSNYGYTF. As DNA, the CDR3 is TGTGCCAGCAGCGAGGGGGACAGTAACTATGGCTACACCTTC.

This chain uses TRBV7-8 with TRBJ1-1; no reliable D call. V lost 5 bases, J lost 1 base, and 5 bases lay in between. The CDR3 runs 12 residues. Germline V CDR1 and CDR2: SGHVS, FQNEAQ. CDR3 residues: CASSPSNTEAFF. DNA for the CDR3: TGTGCCAGCAGCCCCTCGAACACTGAAGCTTTCTTT.

The chain carries TRBV19 and TRBJ2-3; 9 nucleotides align to TRBD2. V shed 7 bases and J 7 bases; nucleotides not matched to a gene: 18. Germline-derived CDR1 and CDR2 are LNHDA and SQIVND (reference sequence). CDR3 length: 17 residues. CDR3 in DNA: TGTGCCAGTAAAGCACTGCTAGCGGGGCTGCCCCTTTATACGCAGTATTTT. It translates to CASKALLAGLPLYTQYF.

Only one count was recorded for this clone. The chain links TRBV30 to TRBJ2-7, with 11 bases aligning to TRBD1. Trimming cost V 4 bases and J 4 bases; bases outside gene matches: 6. This CDR3 is 14 amino acids long. Germline V gene data show CDR1 as GTSNPN and CDR2 as SVGIG (reference sequence). In DNA, the CDR3 is TGTGCCTGGACACGGACAGGGGGCCGGTACGAGCAGTACTTC. As protein: CAWTRTGGRYEQYF.

The V and J genes are TRBV3-1 (or the pseudogene TRBV3-2) and TRBJ2-2, with D perhaps TRBD2 (6 bases). From germline, CDR1 is LGHDT and CDR2 YNNKEL (reference sequence). The CDR3 loop spans 16 amino acids. The V and J ends lost 4 bases and 2 bases respectively, with 14 bases between them. The CDR3 nucleotides read TGTGCCAGCAGCCTCAGGGTGGGAGGAAACACCGGGGAGCTGTTTTTT. Its protein product is CASSLRVGGNTGELFF.